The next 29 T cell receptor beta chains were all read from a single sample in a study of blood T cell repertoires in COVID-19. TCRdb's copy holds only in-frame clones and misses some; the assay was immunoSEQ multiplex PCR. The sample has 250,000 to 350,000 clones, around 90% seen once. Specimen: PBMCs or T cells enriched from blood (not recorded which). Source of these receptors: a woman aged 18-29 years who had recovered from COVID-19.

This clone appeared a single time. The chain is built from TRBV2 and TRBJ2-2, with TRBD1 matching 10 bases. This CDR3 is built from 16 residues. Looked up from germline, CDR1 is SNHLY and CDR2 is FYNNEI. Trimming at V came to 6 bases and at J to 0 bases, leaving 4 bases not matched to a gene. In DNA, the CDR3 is TGTGCCAGCAGCGCGACAGGGGGCGCGAACACCGGGGAGCTGTTTTTT. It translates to CASSATGGANTGELFF.

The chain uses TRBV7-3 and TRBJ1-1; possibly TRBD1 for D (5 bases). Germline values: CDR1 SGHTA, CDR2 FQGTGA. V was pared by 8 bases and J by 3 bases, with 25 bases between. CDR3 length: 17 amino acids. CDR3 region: CASGSITGGAVDTEAFF. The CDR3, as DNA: TGTGCCAGCGGTTCTATAACGGGGGGAGCTGTCGACACTGAAGCTTTCTTT.

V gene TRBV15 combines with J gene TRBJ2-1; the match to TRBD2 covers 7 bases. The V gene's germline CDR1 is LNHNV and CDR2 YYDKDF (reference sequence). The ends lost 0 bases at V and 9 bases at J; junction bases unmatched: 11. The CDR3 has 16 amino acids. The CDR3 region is CATSRDRWASGGEQFF. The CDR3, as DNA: TGTGCCACCAGCAGAGATCGGTGGGCTAGCGGCGGTGAGCAGTTCTTC.

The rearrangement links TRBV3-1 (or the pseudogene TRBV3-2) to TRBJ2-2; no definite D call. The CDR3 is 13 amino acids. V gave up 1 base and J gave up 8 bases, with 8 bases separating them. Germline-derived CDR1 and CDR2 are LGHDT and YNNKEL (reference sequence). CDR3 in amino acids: CASSQVEPGELFF. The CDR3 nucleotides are TGTGCCAGCAGCCAAGTTGAGCCGGGGGAGCTGTTTTTT.

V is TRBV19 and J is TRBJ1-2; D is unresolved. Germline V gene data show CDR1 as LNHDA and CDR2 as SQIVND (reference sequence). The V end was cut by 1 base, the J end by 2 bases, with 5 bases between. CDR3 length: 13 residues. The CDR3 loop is CASSIAGNYGYTF. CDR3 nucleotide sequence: TGTGCCAGTAGTATAGCGGGGAACTATGGCTACACCTTC.

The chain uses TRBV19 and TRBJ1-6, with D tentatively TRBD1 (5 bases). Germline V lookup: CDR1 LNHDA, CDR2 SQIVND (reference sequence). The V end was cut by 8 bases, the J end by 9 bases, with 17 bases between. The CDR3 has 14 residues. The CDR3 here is CASDETAGRSPLHF. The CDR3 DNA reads TGTGCCAGTGATGAGACTGCAGGGCGTTCACCCCTCCACTTT.

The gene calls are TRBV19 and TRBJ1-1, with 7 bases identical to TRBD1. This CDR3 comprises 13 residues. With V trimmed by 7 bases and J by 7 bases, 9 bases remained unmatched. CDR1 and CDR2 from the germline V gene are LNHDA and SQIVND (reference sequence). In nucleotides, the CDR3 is TGTGCCAGTACCATGACAGGGTCAAGTGAAGCTTTCTTT. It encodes CASTMTGSSEAFF.

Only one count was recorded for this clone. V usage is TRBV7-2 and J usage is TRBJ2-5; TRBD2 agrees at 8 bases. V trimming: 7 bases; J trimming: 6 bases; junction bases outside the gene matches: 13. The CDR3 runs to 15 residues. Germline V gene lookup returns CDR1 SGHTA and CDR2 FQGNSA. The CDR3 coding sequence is TGTGCCAGCAACCTGGGGGGAGCGGGAGATAAGACCCAGTACTTC. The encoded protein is CASNLGGAGDKTQYF.

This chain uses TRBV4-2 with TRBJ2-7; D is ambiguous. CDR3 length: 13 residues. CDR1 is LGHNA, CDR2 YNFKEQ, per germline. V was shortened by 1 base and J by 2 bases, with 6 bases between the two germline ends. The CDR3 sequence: CASSQGAPYEQYF. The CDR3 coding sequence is TGTGCCAGCAGCCAAGGGGCGCCCTACGAGCAGTACTTC.

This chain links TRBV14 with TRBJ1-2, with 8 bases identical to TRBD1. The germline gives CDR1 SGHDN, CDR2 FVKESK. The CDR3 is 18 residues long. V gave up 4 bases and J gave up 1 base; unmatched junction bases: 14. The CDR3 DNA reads TGTGCCAGCAGCCCGTTGGACAGGGTCCGATTTAATAACTATGGCTACACCTTC. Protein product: CASSPLDRVRFNNYGYTF. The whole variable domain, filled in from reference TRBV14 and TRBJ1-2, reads EAGVTQFPSHSVIEKGQTVTLRCDPISGHDNLYWYRRVMGKEIKFLLHFVKESKQDESGMPNNRFLAERTGGTYSTLKVQPAELEDSGVYFCASSPLDRVRFNNYGYTFGSGTRLTVV.

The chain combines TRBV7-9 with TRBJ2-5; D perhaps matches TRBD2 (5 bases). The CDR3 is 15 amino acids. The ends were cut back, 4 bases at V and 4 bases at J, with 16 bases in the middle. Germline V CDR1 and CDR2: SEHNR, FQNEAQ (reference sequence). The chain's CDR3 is CASSSHQTIVETQYF. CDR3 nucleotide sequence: TGTGCCAGCAGCTCGCACCAGACTATCGTAGAGACCCAGTACTTC.

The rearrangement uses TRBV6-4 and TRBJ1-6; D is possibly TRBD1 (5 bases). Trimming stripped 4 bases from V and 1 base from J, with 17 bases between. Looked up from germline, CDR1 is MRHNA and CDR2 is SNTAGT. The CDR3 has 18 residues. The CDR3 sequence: CASSVGGEGESYNSPLHF. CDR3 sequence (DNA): TGTGCCAGCAGTGTTGGAGGGGAGGGTGAATCCTATAATTCACCCCTCCACTTT.

DNA of the CDR3: TGTGCCAGCAGCTTCGTAAGAGACACCGGGGAGCTGTTTTTT. Amino acid sequence: CASSFVRDTGELFF. The genes are TRBV5-4 and TRBJ2-2; D remains ambiguous. There are 14 residues in the CDR3. Per germline, CDR1 SGHNT and CDR2 YYREEE (reference sequence). V gave up 2 bases and J gave up 3 bases, with 8 bases separating them.

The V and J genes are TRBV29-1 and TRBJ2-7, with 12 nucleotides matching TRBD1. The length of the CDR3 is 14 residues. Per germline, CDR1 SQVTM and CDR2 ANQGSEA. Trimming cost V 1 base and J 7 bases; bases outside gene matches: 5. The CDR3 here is CSVEGGQGAREQYF. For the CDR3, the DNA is TGCAGCGTTGAAGGGGGACAGGGGGCGAGAGAGCAGTACTTC.

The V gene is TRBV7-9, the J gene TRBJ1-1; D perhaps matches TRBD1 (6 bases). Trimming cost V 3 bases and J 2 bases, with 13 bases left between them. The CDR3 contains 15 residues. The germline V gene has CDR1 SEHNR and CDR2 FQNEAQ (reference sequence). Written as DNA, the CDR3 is TGTGCCAGCAGCTTTTATGCGGGGGCAAACACTGAAGCTTTCTTT. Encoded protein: CASSFYAGANTEAFF.

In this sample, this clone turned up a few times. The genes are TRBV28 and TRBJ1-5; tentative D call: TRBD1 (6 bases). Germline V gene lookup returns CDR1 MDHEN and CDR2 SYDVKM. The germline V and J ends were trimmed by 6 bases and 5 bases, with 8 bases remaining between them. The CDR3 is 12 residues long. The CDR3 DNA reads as TGTGCCAGCAGAGGGGGGGATCAGCCCCAGCATTTT. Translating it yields CASRGGDQPQHF.

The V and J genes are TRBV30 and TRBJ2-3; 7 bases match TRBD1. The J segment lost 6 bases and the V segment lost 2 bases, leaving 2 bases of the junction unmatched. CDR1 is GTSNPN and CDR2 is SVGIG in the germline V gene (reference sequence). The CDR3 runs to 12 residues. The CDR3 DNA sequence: TGTGCCTGGAGTACCAGGGGGGATACGCAGTATTTT. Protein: CAWSTRGDTQYF.

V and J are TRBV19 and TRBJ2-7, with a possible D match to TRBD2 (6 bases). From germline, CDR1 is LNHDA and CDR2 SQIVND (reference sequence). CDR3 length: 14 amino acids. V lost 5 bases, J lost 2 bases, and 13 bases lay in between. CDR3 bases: TGTGCCAGTAGTTGGGCGGGGATCCCCTACGAGCAGTACTTC. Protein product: CASSWAGIPYEQYF.

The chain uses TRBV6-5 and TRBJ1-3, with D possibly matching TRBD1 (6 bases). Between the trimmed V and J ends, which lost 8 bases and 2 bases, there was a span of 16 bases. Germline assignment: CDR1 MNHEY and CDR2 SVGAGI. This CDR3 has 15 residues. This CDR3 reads CASSNLKGAGNTIYF. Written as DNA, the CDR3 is TGTGCCAGCTCCAATCTTAAGGGGGCTGGAAACACCATATATTTT.

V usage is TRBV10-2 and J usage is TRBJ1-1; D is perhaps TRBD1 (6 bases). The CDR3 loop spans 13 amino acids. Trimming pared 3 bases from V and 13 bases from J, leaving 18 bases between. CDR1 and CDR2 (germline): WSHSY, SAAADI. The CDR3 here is CASSDGQGSGVFF. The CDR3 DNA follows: TGCGCCAGCAGTGACGGCCAGGGGAGTGGAGTTTTCTTT.

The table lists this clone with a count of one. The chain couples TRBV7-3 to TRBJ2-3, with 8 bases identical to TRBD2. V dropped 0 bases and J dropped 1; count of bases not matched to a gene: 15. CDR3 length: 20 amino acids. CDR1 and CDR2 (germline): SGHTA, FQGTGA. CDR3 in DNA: TGTGCCAGCAGCTTAACCCTACAGGAGACTCGGGGGGGCGGCACAGATACGCAGTATTTT. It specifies CASSLTLQETRGGGTDTQYF.

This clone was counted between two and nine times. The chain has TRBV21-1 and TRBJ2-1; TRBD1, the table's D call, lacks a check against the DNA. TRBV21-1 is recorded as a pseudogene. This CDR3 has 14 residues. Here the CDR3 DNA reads TGTGCCAGCAGCAAGGCAGGGTTTGGGAATGAGCAGTTCTTC. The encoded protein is CASSKAGFGNEQFF.

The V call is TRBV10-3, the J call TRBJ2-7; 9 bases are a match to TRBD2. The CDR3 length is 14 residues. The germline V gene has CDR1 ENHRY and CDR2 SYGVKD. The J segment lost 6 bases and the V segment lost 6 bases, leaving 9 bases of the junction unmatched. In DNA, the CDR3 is TGTGCCATCAGCCTCGGCCTAGCGGGACTCGAGCAGTACTTC. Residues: CAISLGLAGLEQYF.

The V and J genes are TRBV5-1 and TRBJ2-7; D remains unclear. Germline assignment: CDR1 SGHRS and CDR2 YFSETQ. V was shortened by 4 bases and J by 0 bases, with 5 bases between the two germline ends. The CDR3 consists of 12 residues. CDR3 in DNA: TGCGCCAGCAGCCCCGGCTCCTACGAGCAGTACTTC. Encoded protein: CASSPGSYEQYF. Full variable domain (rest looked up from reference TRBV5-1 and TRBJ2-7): KAGVTQTPRYLIKTRGQQVTLSCSPISGHRSVSWYQQTPGQGLQFLFEYFSETQRNKGNFPGRFSGRQFSNSRSEMNVSTLELGDSALYLCASSPGSYEQYFGPGTRLTVT.

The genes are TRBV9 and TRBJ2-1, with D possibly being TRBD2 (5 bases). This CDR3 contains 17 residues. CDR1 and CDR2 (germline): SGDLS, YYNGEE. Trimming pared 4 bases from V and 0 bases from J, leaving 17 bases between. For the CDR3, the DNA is TGTGCCAGCAGCTCCCCGGGTGCGGAGGACTCCTACAATGAGCAGTTCTTC. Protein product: CASSSPGAEDSYNEQFF.

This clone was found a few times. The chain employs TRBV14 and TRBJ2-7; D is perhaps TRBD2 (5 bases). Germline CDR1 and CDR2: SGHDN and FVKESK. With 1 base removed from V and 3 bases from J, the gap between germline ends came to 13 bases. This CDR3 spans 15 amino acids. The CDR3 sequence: CASSQAASIFYEQYF. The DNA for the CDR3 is TGTGCCAGCAGCCAAGCAGCTAGCATATTCTACGAGCAGTACTTC.

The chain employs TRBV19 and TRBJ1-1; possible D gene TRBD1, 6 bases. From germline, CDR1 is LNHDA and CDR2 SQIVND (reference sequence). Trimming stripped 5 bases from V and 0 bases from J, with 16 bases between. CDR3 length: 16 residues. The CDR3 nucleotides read TGTGCCAGTAGTCTCCGGGACACCTTACTGAACACTGAAGCTTTCTTT. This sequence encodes CASSLRDTLLNTEAFF.

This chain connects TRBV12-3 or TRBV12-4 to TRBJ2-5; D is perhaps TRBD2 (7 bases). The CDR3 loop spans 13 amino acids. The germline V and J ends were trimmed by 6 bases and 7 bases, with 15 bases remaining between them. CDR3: CASSQRGGGTQYF. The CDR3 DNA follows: TGTGCCAGCAGCCAAAGGGGGGGTGGGACCCAGTACTTC.

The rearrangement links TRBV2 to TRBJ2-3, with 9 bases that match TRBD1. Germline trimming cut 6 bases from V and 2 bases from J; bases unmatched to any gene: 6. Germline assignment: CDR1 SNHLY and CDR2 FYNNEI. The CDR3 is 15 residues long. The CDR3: CASSTQGAITDTQYF. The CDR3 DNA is TGTGCCAGCAGCACACAGGGGGCCATCACAGATACGCAGTATTTT. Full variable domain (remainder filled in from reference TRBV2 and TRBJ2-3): EPEVTQTPSHQVTQMGQEVILRCVPISNHLYFYWYRQILGQKVEFLVSFYNNEISEKSEIFDDQFSVERPDGSNFTLKIRSTKLEDSAMYFCASSTQGAITDTQYFGPGTRLTVL.